The 6 T cell receptor beta chains listed next were all sequenced from one sample in a study of control samples from healthy donors and cancer patients. Profiling relied on immunoSEQ multiplex PCR, and the TCRdb table lists in-frame clones only, not all of them. Of under 85,000 clones in the sample, about 80% were seen once. Sequenced input: PBMCs. The receptors were sampled from a woman in her forties or fifties with lung cancer.

The genes are TRBV30 and TRBJ2-7; D assignment may be TRBD1 or TRBD2 (5 bases each). The CDR3 loop spans 12 amino acids. The germline V and J ends were trimmed by 0 bases and 8 bases, with 11 bases remaining between them. Germline CDR1 and CDR2: GTSNPN and SVGIG (reference sequence). The CDR3 DNA is TGTGCCTGGAGTGTACTAGAGGGACAGCAGTACTTC. It specifies CAWSVLEGQQYF.

The genes are TRBV14 and TRBJ2-2, with TRBD2 as a possible D gene (6 bases). Trimming removed 4 bases at V and 2 bases at J, with 14 bases between. The CDR3 has 16 residues. The germline V gene has CDR1 SGHDN and CDR2 FVKESK. This CDR3 is CASSPRGRLNTGELFF. CDR3 DNA: TGTGCCAGCAGCCCCCGGGGGAGGCTCAACACCGGGGAGCTGTTTTTT.

The rearrangement uses TRBV19 and TRBJ2-5; D is possibly TRBD1 (5 bases). The germline CDR1 and CDR2 sequences are LNHDA and SQIVND (reference sequence). The germline V and J ends were trimmed by 4 bases and 1 base, with 13 bases remaining between them. CDR3 length equals 15 residues. This CDR3 is CASSKTGDLQETQYF. Here the CDR3 DNA reads TGTGCCAGTAGTAAAACAGGCGACCTCCAAGAGACCCAGTACTTC.

The chain combines TRBV11-3 with TRBJ1-1; no clear D gene. V was pared by 5 bases and J by 3 bases, with 13 bases between. Germline-derived CDR1 and CDR2 are SGHNT and YENEEA. This CDR3 comprises 14 residues. CDR3 DNA sequence: TGTGCCAGCAGCCCCCCCGTTAGGGACACTGAAGCTTTCTTT. Translating gives CASSPPVRDTEAFF.

The chain is built from TRBV7-2 and TRBJ1-2; 7 nucleotides align to TRBD1. This CDR3 spans 17 amino acids. Germline lookup yields CDR1 SGHTA and CDR2 FQGNSA. V was pared by 1 base and J by 4 bases, with 12 bases of the junction left unmatched. In DNA, the CDR3 is TGTGCCAGCAGCTTAGTATTCGGTTTCGGGACAGCCTATGGCTACACCTTC. Encoded protein: CASSLVFGFGTAYGYTF.

This chain connects TRBV11-1 to TRBJ2-1; 9 bases map to TRBD2. This CDR3 is built from 14 residues. Germline V gene data show CDR1 as SGHAT and CDR2 as FQDESV (reference sequence). With 8 bases clipped from V and 5 bases from J, the junction kept 7 bases outside the gene matches. CDR3 sequence: CASGGTSLNNEQFF. CDR3 nucleotides: TGTGCCAGCGGGGGGACTAGCCTAAACAATGAGCAGTTCTTC.